One and the same sample provided the 26 T cell receptor beta chains below, sequenced in a study of T cell responses to AZD1222 COVID-19 vaccine. Produced via immunoSEQ multiplex PCR; TCRdb's table is partial and in-frame only. The profile shows about 150,000 clones, roughly 90% of them singletons. The sample here was peripheral blood, taken on day 0 of AZD1222 vaccination. All receptors come from an adult in good health.

The J gene is TRBJ1-1, the V gene TRBV29-1; D unclear. Looked up from germline, CDR1 is SQVTM and CDR2 is ANQGSEA. V dropped 4 bases and J dropped 1 base, with 13 bases sitting between them. The CDR3 spans 14 residues. The CDR3 bases are TGCAGCGTTGGGGTAGGCGGGCAGAACACTGAAGCTTTCTTT. Its translation is CSVGVGGQNTEAFF. The full variable domain, completed using reference TRBV29-1 and TRBJ1-1, is SAVISQKPSRDICQRGTSLTIQCQVDSQVTMMFWYRQQPGQSLTLIATANQGSEATYESGFVIDKFPISRPNLTFSTLTVSNMSPEDSSIYLCSVGVGGQNTEAFFGQGTRLTVV.

CDR3 protein: CASSLRGTGEVYGYTF. As DNA, the CDR3 is TGTGCCAGCAGCTTGCGGGGGACAGGCGAAGTCTATGGCTACACCTTC. The V and J genes are TRBV5-6 and TRBJ1-2; 8 nucleotides match TRBD1. CDR1 and CDR2 from the germline V gene are SGHDT and YYEEEE. This CDR3 contains 16 residues. The junction had 9 bases not matched to a gene; V was cut back by 1 base and J by 4 bases.

This chain joins TRBV19 and TRBJ1-4; no clear D gene. Germline V lookup: CDR1 LNHDA, CDR2 SQIVND (reference sequence). CDR3 length: 13 residues. Deletions cut 7 bases from V and 6 bases from J, with 12 bases between. The CDR3 region has the DNA TGTGCCAGTAACGCGGGGTCCTATGAAAAACTGTTTTTT. The encoded protein is CASNAGSYEKLFF.

The table lists this clone with a count of one. For the CDR3, the DNA is TGTGCCACCAGTCCCGACAGGGGGCTCTACAATGAGCAGTTCTTC. Residues: CATSPDRGLYNEQFF. The chain uses TRBV24-1 and TRBJ2-1; TRBD1 matches at 10 bases. The CDR3 covers 15 residues. V shed 6 bases and J 3 bases; nucleotides not matched to a gene: 4. CDR1 and CDR2 from the germline V gene are KGHDR and SFDVKD.

This clone was observed a handful of times. The chain has TRBV29-1 and TRBJ1-2, with a weak D call TRBD1 (6 bases). This CDR3 has 12 residues. CDR1 and CDR2 from the germline V gene are SQVTM and ANQGSEA. V was clipped by 7 bases and J by 7 bases, with 16 bases between them. CDR3 sequence (DNA): TGCAGCGCTCCGAACTCGACAGGTGGCTACACCTTC. It yields the protein CSAPNSTGGYTF.

This CDR3 is CARSLVLGQVYNEQFF. CDR3 DNA sequence: TGTGCCAGAAGCTTGGTCCTGGGGCAGGTCTACAATGAGCAGTTCTTC. The chain is built from TRBV5-3 and TRBJ2-1; D possibly corresponds to TRBD1 (5 bases). TRBV5-3 is given ORF status, its function remaining uncertain. The V and J ends lost 0 bases and 3 bases respectively, with 13 bases between them. The CDR3 extends over 16 amino acids.

The chain has TRBV3-1 (or the pseudogene TRBV3-2) and TRBJ2-7, with D unresolved. V was shortened by 3 bases and J by 2 bases, with 20 bases between the two germline ends. The length of the CDR3 is 17 residues. The germline CDR1 and CDR2 sequences are LGHDT and YNNKEL (reference sequence). The chain's CDR3 is CASSHPSNRCCPYEQYF. The CDR3 DNA reads TGTGCCAGCAGCCACCCATCTAACCGGTGTTGCCCCTACGAGCAGTACTTC.

The chain carries TRBV19 and TRBJ2-5, with TRBD2 as a possible D gene (6 bases). Germline V gene data show CDR1 as LNHDA and CDR2 as SQIVND (reference sequence). This CDR3 region has 15 residues. V shed 2 bases and J shed 5 bases, with 15 bases lying between them. CDR3 coding DNA: TGTGCCAGTAGTATATTCCCGACTAGTATTGAGACCCAGTACTTC. Its protein product is CASSIFPTSIETQYF.

The V and J genes are TRBV30 and TRBJ1-4; 7 nucleotides align to TRBD1. In germline, CDR1 is GTSNPN, CDR2 SVGIG (reference sequence). With V trimmed by 2 bases and J by 8 bases, 8 bases remained unmatched. The CDR3 runs to 14 residues. The CDR3 DNA is TGTGCCTGGAGTCTCGGACAGGCAGGCGAAAAACTGTTTTTT. Protein sequence: CAWSLGQAGEKLFF.

This chain's CDR3 is CASSVLVNNSPLHF. Here the CDR3 DNA reads TGTGCCAGCAGCGTTTTAGTGAATAATTCACCCCTCCACTTT. The chain employs TRBV9 and TRBJ1-6; D gene unclear. Germline assignment: CDR1 SGDLS and CDR2 YYNGEE. Trimming left V 2 bases short and J 5 bases short, with 8 bases between. This CDR3 comprises 14 residues. Filled out from reference TRBV9 and TRBJ1-6, the complete variable domain reads DSGVTQTPKHLITATGQRVTLRCSPRSGDLSVYWYQQSLDQGLQFLIQYYNGEERAKGNILERFSAQQFPDLHSELNLSSLELGDSALYFCASSVLVNNSPLHFGNGTRLTVT.

This chain links TRBV6-2 or TRBV6-3 with TRBJ1-1, with unresolved D. Trimming cost V 2 bases and J 2 bases, with 12 bases left between them. Germline lookup yields CDR1 MNHEY and CDR2 SVGEGT. The CDR3 sequence is 15 residues long. CDR3 sequence: CASSYLRRGNTEAFF. CDR3 in DNA: TGTGCCAGCAGTTACCTCCGACGGGGTAACACTGAAGCTTTCTTT.

The chain combines TRBV19 with TRBJ1-1, with TRBD1 identical over 8 bases. This CDR3 spans 11 amino acids. Trimming cost V 8 bases and J 8 bases; bases outside gene matches: 4. Germline CDR1 is LNHDA and CDR2 is SQIVND (reference sequence). The CDR3 is CASSRTGEAFF. CDR3 coding DNA: TGTGCCAGTTCTCGGACAGGGGAAGCTTTCTTT. Variable domain in full (rest from reference TRBV19 and TRBJ1-1): DGGITQSPKYLFRKEGQNVTLSCEQNLNHDAMYWYRQDPGQGLRLIYYSQIVNDFQKGDIAEGYSVSREKKESFPLTVTSAQKNPTAFYLCASSRTGEAFFGQGTRLTVV.

J is TRBJ2-3 and V is TRBV4-1; weak D call: TRBD2 (6 bases). This CDR3 contains 15 residues. Germline V gene data show CDR1 as MGHRA and CDR2 as YSYEKL. Trimming took 5 bases from V and 2 from J, leaving 14 bases between them. CDR3: CASSALWTTTDTQYF. CDR3 nucleotide sequence: TGCGCCAGCAGCGCTTTATGGACTACCACAGATACGCAGTATTTT.

This clone was recorded once. The chain combines TRBV19 with TRBJ2-1; 7 bases align to TRBD2. CDR1 and CDR2 from the germline V gene are LNHDA and SQIVND (reference sequence). V lost 7 bases, J lost 2 bases, and 8 bases stayed unmatched. This CDR3 region has 15 residues. The CDR3 DNA is TGTGCCAGTAATGGTCCTAGCGGCCCCTACAATGAGCAGTTCTTC. This gives the protein CASNGPSGPYNEQFF.

The DNA for the CDR3 is TGTGCCATCAGTGAGGGGACAGGGGGCTTCTACGAGCAGTACTTC. The encoded protein is CAISEGTGGFYEQYF. This sequence joins TRBV10-3 and TRBJ2-7; the match to TRBD1 covers 12 bases. V shed 2 bases and J 3 bases; nucleotides not matched to a gene: 2. CDR1 ENHRY and CDR2 SYGVKD come from the germline V gene. The length of the CDR3 is 15 residues.

V gene TRBV19 combines with J gene TRBJ1-4, with D maybe TRBD1 (6 bases). The CDR3 has 16 residues. From germline, CDR1 is LNHDA and CDR2 SQIVND (reference sequence). Trimming removed 9 bases from V and 2 bases from J, with 19 bases in between. CDR3 sequence (DNA): TGTGCCAGCAAGAAAGGACAGATCCCTACTAATGAAAAACTGTTTTTT. This codes for CASKKGQIPTNEKLFF.

The genes are TRBV5-5 and TRBJ2-7; D unclear. Looked up from germline, CDR1 is SGHKS and CDR2 is YYEKEE (reference sequence). The ends were cut back, 1 base at V and 4 bases at J, with 6 bases in the middle. The CDR3 spans 12 residues. CDR3 bases: TGTGCCAGCAGCTTGTTAGGGTACGAGCAGTACTTC. The encoded protein is CASSLLGYEQYF. Filled out from reference TRBV5-5 and TRBJ2-7, the complete variable domain reads DAGVTQSPTHLIKTRGQQVTLRCSPISGHKSVSWYQQVLGQGPQFIFQYYEKEERGRGNFPDRFSARQFPNYSSELNVNALLLGDSALYLCASSLLGYEQYFGPGTRLTVT.

The genes are TRBV5-1 and TRBJ1-4, with D unresolved. The CDR3 spans 13 residues. V shed 7 bases and J shed 2 bases, with 9 bases lying between them. Germline loops: CDR1 SGHRS, CDR2 YFSETQ. The CDR3 nucleotides read TGCGCCAGCTCTAAACTCACTAATGAAAAACTGTTTTTT. Its translation: CASSKLTNEKLFF.

The CDR3 DNA reads TGTGCCAGCTCACCACCGGTAGCCAAAAACATTCAGTACTTC. Its protein product is CASSPPVAKNIQYF. The chain uses TRBV18 and TRBJ2-4, with D unclear. V gave up 0 bases and J gave up 0 bases, with 3 bases separating them. The CDR3 covers 14 residues. CDR1 is KGHSH and CDR2 is LQKENI in the germline V gene. Full variable domain (outside the CDR3, taken from reference TRBV18 and TRBJ2-4): NAGVMQNPRHLVRRRGQEARLRCSPMKGHSHVYWYRQLPEEGLKFMVYLQKENIIDESGMPKERFSAEFPKEGPSILRIQQVVRGDSAAYFCASSPPVAKNIQYFGAGTRLSVL.

In this sample, this clone turned up once. This chain connects TRBV4-2 to TRBJ2-1; D unclear. The V gene lost 1 base and the J gene lost 3 bases, with 13 bases spanning the gap. The germline CDR1 and CDR2 sequences are LGHNA and YNFKEQ. The CDR3 is made up of 16 amino acids. The CDR3 is CASSQASRWDYNEQFF. The CDR3 coding sequence is TGTGCCAGCAGCCAAGCATCGCGGTGGGACTACAATGAGCAGTTCTTC.

The gene calls are TRBV3-1 (or the pseudogene TRBV3-2) and TRBJ2-1, with 14 positions matching TRBD2. The CDR3 consists of 16 residues. Germline V gene sequence: CDR1 LGHDT, CDR2 YNNKEL (reference sequence). The V gene end was trimmed by 1 base and the J gene end by 12 bases; junction bases not matched to a gene: 8. The CDR3: CASSQAGTSGSAGQFF. The CDR3 nucleotides are TGTGCCAGCAGCCAAGCCGGGACTAGCGGGAGTGCTGGGCAGTTCTTC.

This chain uses TRBV27 with TRBJ1-2; 9 bases align to TRBD1. Germline CDR1 and CDR2: MNHEY and SMNVEV (reference sequence). V shed 6 bases and J 4 bases; nucleotides not matched to a gene: 6. This CDR3 has 14 residues. In nucleotides, the CDR3 is TGTGCCAGCAGATGGACAGGGGACCGCTATGGCTACACCTTC. Encoded protein: CASRWTGDRYGYTF.

This clone was observed at least ten times. The chain couples TRBV6-4 to TRBJ2-3; TRBD2 matches 12 bases. V shed 0 bases and J 1 base; nucleotides not matched to a gene: 2. Germline loops: CDR1 MRHNA, CDR2 SNTAGT. This CDR3 comprises 17 residues. CDR3 protein: CASSDSASGGGTDTQYF. The DNA for the CDR3 is TGTGCCAGCAGTGACTCCGCTAGCGGGGGGGGCACAGATACGCAGTATTTT.

V gene TRBV11-3 combines with J gene TRBJ2-4; tentatively, D is TRBD1 (5 bases). The germline CDR1 and CDR2 sequences are SGHNT and YENEEA. Trimming cost V 5 bases and J 0 bases, with 8 bases left between them. The CDR3 runs 14 residues. The CDR3 DNA sequence: TGTGCCAGCAGCGCCAGGGTAGCCAAAAACATTCAGTACTTC. This encodes CASSARVAKNIQYF.

V and J are TRBV13 and TRBJ1-1; TRBD1 agrees at 7 bases. This CDR3 is 15 amino acids long. CDR1 is PRHDT and CDR2 is FYEKMQ in the germline V gene (reference sequence). Unmatched junction bases numbered 9, after V lost 8 bases and J lost 0 bases. The CDR3 DNA sequence: TGTGCCAGCTCTGGGGACAGCGATTTGAACACTGAAGCTTTCTTT. It yields the protein CASSGDSDLNTEAFF.

This clone was recorded only once. The chain uses TRBV7-3 and TRBJ2-1; 9 bases align to TRBD2. Germline V gives CDR1 SGHTA, CDR2 FQGTGA. J lost 4 bases, V lost 6 bases, and 7 bases had no gene match. This CDR3 is built from 15 residues. The CDR3 here is CASSIAGVGYNEQFF. The CDR3 DNA sequence: TGTGCCAGCAGTATAGCGGGAGTCGGGTACAATGAGCAGTTCTTC.